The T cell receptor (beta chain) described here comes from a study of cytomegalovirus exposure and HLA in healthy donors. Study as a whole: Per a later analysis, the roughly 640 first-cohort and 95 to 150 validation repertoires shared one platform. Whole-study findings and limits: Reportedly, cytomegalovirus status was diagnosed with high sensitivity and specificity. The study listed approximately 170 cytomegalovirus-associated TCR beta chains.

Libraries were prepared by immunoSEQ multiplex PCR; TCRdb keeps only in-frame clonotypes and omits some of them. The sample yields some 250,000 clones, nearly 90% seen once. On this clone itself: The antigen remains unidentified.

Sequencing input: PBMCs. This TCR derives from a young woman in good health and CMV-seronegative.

The CDR3 sequence is CASSLDQGESGYTF. The CDR3, as DNA: TGTGCCAGCAGCTTAGATCAGGGTGAAAGTGGCTACACCTTC. This chain uses TRBV11-2 with TRBJ1-2; tentative D call: TRBD1 (5 bases). Germline CDR1 SGHAT, CDR2 FQNNGV. The CDR3 covers 14 residues. Trimming took 0 bases from V and 7 from J, leaving 12 bases between them.